This paragraph covers one T cell receptor beta chain sequence. No antigen is known for it. Base qualities are not provided; no much larger clone lies one nucleotide away. Whole blood was collected in K2EDTA tubes by collaborating institutions according to the institutions' own protocols. For TCRbeta analysis, collaborators shipped samples in one of three forms: frozen whole blood, isolated PBMCs, or DNA extracted from either of those sample types. TCRbeta CDR3 regions were amplified from genomic DNA using the immunoSEQ Assay, a bias-controlled multiplex PCR. On the authors' methods: Within the assay, amplification of reference gene primers was used to estimate how many nucleated cells each sample contained. Sequence reads were collapsed and filtered to measure the absolute abundance of every unique TCRbeta CDR3 rearrangement. For each sample, productive Simpson clonality was calculated as the square root of Simpson's diversity index over productive rearrangements. This is the immuneACCESS table as TCRdb keeps it, with only in-frame sequences that have V and J called. A part of the clones is gone; compared with another copy, unresolved V genes explain less than half, and the rest is unexplained. V, J and clone size are taken as reported in that table, and D and trimming were inferred from the DNA itself. For this sample the table gives a few hundred thousand clones, of which roughly 90% were detected only once. Of the sample, approximately 3% is held by the ten largest clones.

This sample is drawn from a study of blood T cell repertoires in COVID-19 (dated by TCRdb to about 2020). A note on the overall study: The collaborator samples originated in the United States, Italy and Spain and spanned the acute and convalescent phases of COVID-19. The material from the prospective study consisted of cDNA or gDNA derived from T cells, B-cell-depleted T cells, or PBMCs. Deeply sampled blood TCRbeta repertoires from subjects exposed to, actively infected with, or recovered from COVID-19 were included in the dataset. The repertoires were released in a freely available public database intended as a resource for research on the immune response to SARS-CoV-2. Samples were obtained from the ongoing ImmuneRACE study (first 160 participants) and from some 1,300 subjects provided by 6 global collaborators. Nearly every sample came with metadata listing a de-identified subject ID, COVID-19 status, age in years and sex. HLA class I and class II types, where available, came from metadata supplied by the sample provider rather than from assay-based typing. Summary of the overall study and its limitations: The amount of clinical and demographic metadata varied by source and participant and was provided uncurated.

Reading the germline V gene gives CDR1 ENHRY and CDR2 SYGVKD. The germline V and J ends show losses of 8 bases and 2 bases respectively, and no gene match explains 9 bases of the junction. The CDR3, from cysteine to phenylalanine, totals 15 residues. Only CDR3 DNA is held: 45 bases, read in frame from base 1. Recombination connected TRBV10-3 to TRBJ2-3, with 8 bases in between that match TRBD1. Sequencing was done on a sample of peripheral blood. This receptor was identified in a woman aged 25 to 39 with active or convalescent COVID-19. The DNA reads TGTGCCATCTCCCGCCCGGGACAGGCCACAGATACGCAGTATTTT. Protein translation: CAISRPGQATDTQYF.